This paragraph reports one TCR beta chain. This specimen belongs to a study of blood T cell repertoires in COVID-19. In the study overall: T cells, B-cell-depleted T cells, or PBMCs provided the cDNA or gDNA that served as material.

The V end lost 2 bases, the J end lost 1 base, and 8 bases lay between the germline ends. The CDR3 is made up of 14 amino acids. Germline V gene lookup returns CDR1 KGHSH and CDR2 LQKENI. Per the original methods: The authors estimated nucleated cell counts from reference gene primer amplification. Produced via immunoSEQ multiplex PCR; TCRdb's table is partial and in-frame only. V, J and clone size reflect that table, while D and trimming were determined from the DNA. The sample has around 460,000 clones; 85% to 90% are singletons. Sequencing used peripheral blood. This receptor was identified in a man aged 18-30 years with COVID-19, enrolled during active disease. This chain uses TRBV18 with TRBJ2-5, with D uncertain. CDR3 loop: CASSPFTVQETQYF. Written as DNA, the CDR3 is TGTGCCAGCTCACCATTCACGGTCCAAGAGACCCAGTACTTC.